This T cell receptor beta chain was recovered during a study of T cell responses to AZD1222 COVID-19 vaccine. Study-level findings and limits: Across spike, vaccine-associated CD4 TCRs were found, dominant at 160-218 and 743-854.

This clone is a singleton in its sample. As yet, its antigen is unknown. The data were produced by immunoSEQ multiplex PCR, yet TCRdb's version contains in-frame clones alone and is incomplete. The table includes around 67,000 clones, roughly 85% detected once. Per the germline V gene, CDR1 is SEHNR and CDR2 is FQNEAQ (reference sequence). The V end lost 5 bases, the J end lost 0 bases, and 13 bases lay between the germline ends. The CDR3 is 15 residues long. Material: peripheral blood, obtained 28 days after the second AZD1222 dose. This sequence joins TRBV7-9 and TRBJ1-1; D remains unclear. The origin of this receptor is an adult who received the AZD1222 COVID-19 vaccine. This chain's CDR3 is CASSPAVALNTEAFF. In nucleotides, the CDR3 is TGTGCCAGCAGCCCAGCGGTCGCACTGAACACTGAAGCTTTCTTT.